This T cell receptor beta chain was profiled in a study of cytomegalovirus exposure and HLA in healthy donors. Study results and limitations: According to a subsequent analysis, TCR clusters from the first cohort were inclined to appear together in the 100 to 150 validation repertoires. Rarity marked most TCR sequences, yet some public TCRs occurred in many donors. It was fewer than 200 TCR beta chains that were listed as cytomegalovirus-associated.

The CDR3 is 13 amino acids. The V end was cut by 5 bases, the J end by 4 bases, with 9 bases between. Germline V gene sequence: CDR1 WSHSY, CDR2 SAAADI. This clone was observed once. Its antigen is unknown. The protocol was immunoSEQ multiplex PCR, while the TCRdb copy is restricted to in-frame clones and leaves out a portion. This sample has 55,000 to 75,000 clones, with roughly 94% found just once. This sequence was found in a man aged 18 to 30 in good health and CMV-seropositive. The V and J genes are TRBV10-2 and TRBJ1-5, with no clear D. Sequencing was performed on PBMCs. CDR3 DNA sequence: TGCGCCAGCAGTTTACAGCTAAATCAGCCCCAGCATTTT. This encodes CASSLQLNQPQHF.